These T cell receptor beta chains were read from a single sample in a study of T cells in Graves' hyperthyroidism and ophthalmopathy. TCRdb reprocessed the multiplex PCR reads with MiXCR, giving one entry per CDR3 protein. The table includes 550,000 to 700,000 distinct CDR3 sequences, 46% detected once. The sample comprised peripheral blood or thyroid tissue (not recorded which). The source is an adult woman with Graves' disease, either hyperthyroidism or ophthalmopathy (not recorded which). CDR3s include the opening cysteine and the closing phenylalanine or tryptophan. The order of the fields is CDR3 length, J gene, clone size, D gene, V gene, CDR3 DNA, CDR3 protein. D genes are given only for firm matches. Not every row has a clone size; where given, it reads once, few, many or a size class.

cdr3_length: 18; j_call: TRBJ2-5; clone_size: many; d_call: TRBD2; v_call: TRBV7-3; cdr3_nt: TGTGCCAGCAGCTTAGGGACTAGCGGGAGAAGTAGAGGAGAGACCCAGTACTTC; cdr3_aa: CASSLGTSGRSRGETQYF
cdr3_length: 12; j_call: TRBJ1-4; clone_size: NA; d_call: NA; v_call: TRBV2; cdr3_nt: TGTGCCAGCTTCAGACTAGCGGGAAAACTGTTTTTT; cdr3_aa: CASFRLAGKLFF
cdr3_length: 11; j_call: TRBJ2-5; clone_size: many; d_call: NA; v_call: TRBV5-1; cdr3_nt: TGCGCCAGCCACTACCAAGAGACCCAGTACTTC; cdr3_aa: CASHYQETQYF
cdr3_length: 15; j_call: TRBJ2-7; clone_size: once; d_call: TRBD1; v_call: TRBV10-3; cdr3_nt: TGTGCCATCAGTGAGTTAAGGACAGGGGGCTACGAGCAGTACTTC; cdr3_aa: CAISELRTGGYEQYF
cdr3_length: 14; j_call: TRBJ1-2; clone_size: NA; d_call: NA; v_call: TRBV11-1; cdr3_nt: TGTGCCAGCAGCTTAGTTGTCAATAACTATGGCTACACCTTC; cdr3_aa: CASSLVVNNYGYTF
cdr3_length: 15; j_call: TRBJ2-7; clone_size: many; d_call: TRBD2; v_call: TRBV7-8; cdr3_nt: TGTGCCAGCAGCTTAGTGGCTAGCGGAAGTAGGGAGCAGTACTTC; cdr3_aa: CASSLVASGSREQYF
cdr3_length: 17; j_call: TRBJ1-4; clone_size: NA; d_call: TRBD1; v_call: TRBV5-1; cdr3_nt: TGCGCCAGCAGCTTGGTCTCAGGGGGCGAAGCAAATGAAAAACTGTTTTTT; cdr3_aa: CASSLVSGGEANEKLFF
cdr3_length: 15; j_call: TRBJ2-5; clone_size: once; d_call: TRBD2; v_call: TRBV11-1; cdr3_nt: TGTGCCAGCAGCGTGACTAGCGGGAGAACAGAGACCCCGTACTTC; cdr3_aa: CASSVTSGRTETPYF
cdr3_length: 14; j_call: TRBJ1-5; clone_size: NA; d_call: NA; v_call: TRBV7-3; cdr3_nt: TGTGCCAGCAGCTTAAGCGTCGCCCAAGAGACCCAGCATTTT; cdr3_aa: CASSLSVAQETQHF
cdr3_length: 14; j_call: TRBJ1-2; clone_size: NA; d_call: NA; v_call: TRBV20-1; cdr3_nt: TGCAGTGCCACGGGACTAGGTGGTGACTATGGCTACACCTTC; cdr3_aa: CSATGLGGDYGYTF
cdr3_length: 19; j_call: TRBJ1-1; clone_size: many; d_call: NA; v_call: TRBV11-2; cdr3_nt: TGTGCCAGCAGCTTAGATTGGGGGGAAGAGAGACGGTTTCGGACTGAAGCTTTCTTT; cdr3_aa: CASSLDWGEERRFRTEAFF
cdr3_length: 13; j_call: TRBJ1-5; clone_size: many; d_call: NA; v_call: TRBV9; cdr3_nt: TGTGCCAGCAGCGCCGTTGGCAATCAGCCCCAGCATTTT; cdr3_aa: CASSAVGNQPQHF
cdr3_length: 15; j_call: TRBJ1-2; clone_size: NA; d_call: NA; v_call: TRBV7-9; cdr3_nt: TGTGCCAGCAGCTTAGCGACCGGGCCCAACCATGGCTACACCTTC; cdr3_aa: CASSLATGPNHGYTF
cdr3_length: 14; j_call: TRBJ2-5; clone_size: NA; d_call: NA; v_call: TRBV20-1; cdr3_nt: TGCAGTGCCCTAGAACAATACCAATGGGAGACCCAGTACTTC; cdr3_aa: CSALEQYQWETQYF
cdr3_length: 17; j_call: TRBJ2-7; clone_size: many; d_call: NA; v_call: TRBV6-8; cdr3_nt: TGTGCCAGCATACATTCGAGGGACGCACTCAACTCCTACGAGCAGTACTTC; cdr3_aa: CASIHSRDALNSYEQYF
cdr3_length: 14; j_call: TRBJ1-3; clone_size: many; d_call: NA; v_call: TRBV5-6; cdr3_nt: TGTGCCAGCAGCTTACAGGGCGTTGGAAACACCATATATTTT; cdr3_aa: CASSLQGVGNTIYF
cdr3_length: 13; j_call: TRBJ2-5; clone_size: NA; d_call: NA; v_call: TRBV24-1; cdr3_nt: TGTGCCAGCAGAGCAAACCCGGGGGAGACCCAGTACTTC; cdr3_aa: CASRANPGETQYF
cdr3_length: 11; j_call: TRBJ1-2; clone_size: few; d_call: NA; v_call: TRBV20-1; cdr3_nt: TGCAGTGCTAGTCGGGACTATGGCTACACCTTC; cdr3_aa: CSASRDYGYTF
cdr3_length: 14; j_call: TRBJ1-6; clone_size: many; d_call: TRBD1; v_call: TRBV15; cdr3_nt: TGTGCCACCAGCAGGAACAGGGGTGATTCACCCCTCCACTTT; cdr3_aa: CATSRNRGDSPLHF
cdr3_length: 14; j_call: TRBJ1-6; clone_size: NA; d_call: NA; v_call: TRBV7-9; cdr3_nt: TGTGCCAGCAGCTTATCGGACAGCGAGTCACCCCTCCACTTT; cdr3_aa: CASSLSDSESPLHF
cdr3_length: 15; j_call: TRBJ2-7; clone_size: NA; d_call: NA; v_call: TRBV10-3; cdr3_nt: TGTGCCATCAGTGCGGAAGCGGCGAACCCCTACGAGCAGTACTTC; cdr3_aa: CAISAEAANPYEQYF
cdr3_length: 15; j_call: TRBJ2-6; clone_size: many; d_call: NA; v_call: TRBV5-1; cdr3_nt: TGCGCCAGCAGTGAGAGGAATTCTGGGGCCAACGTCCTGACTTTC; cdr3_aa: CASSERNSGANVLTF
cdr3_length: 15; j_call: TRBJ1-1; clone_size: many; d_call: NA; v_call: TRBV20-1; cdr3_nt: TGCAGTGCCGCAACGGAACAGGAACTGAACACTGAAGCTTTCTTT; cdr3_aa: CSAATEQELNTEAFF
cdr3_length: 14; j_call: TRBJ2-5; clone_size: many; d_call: TRBD2; v_call: TRBV12-3/TRBV12-4; cdr3_nt: TGTGCCAGCAGTTTAGCAGCGGGAGGAGAGACCCAGTACTTC; cdr3_aa: CASSLAAGGETQYF
cdr3_length: 14; j_call: TRBJ1-5; clone_size: many; d_call: NA; v_call: TRBV9; cdr3_nt: TGTGCCAGCAGCCGGGACGGCGGGGATCAGCCCCAGCATTTT; cdr3_aa: CASSRDGGDQPQHF
cdr3_length: 12; j_call: TRBJ2-7; clone_size: many; d_call: TRBD2; v_call: TRBV12-3/TRBV12-4; cdr3_nt: TGTGCCAGCAGGGGGGGAGGGTACGAGCAGTACTTC; cdr3_aa: CASRGGGYEQYF